This T cell receptor (beta chain) originates from a study of Ad26.COV2.S vaccination and SARS-CoV-2 variants. Study as a whole: Recipients of Ad26.COV2.S got it intramuscularly, once or twice 56 days apart.

Treatment specified: around 19 received Ad26.COV2.S at low or high dose, single or two shots; about five received placebo; per-sample allocation not given. Samples analyzed were those drawn on day 63 after the first vaccine or placebo injection. This Boston cohort included adults aged 18-55 years. Clones were read by immunoSEQ multiplex PCR, and TCRdb kept only the in-frame ones, dropping some. The profile shows 350,000 to 450,000 clones, under 90% of them singletons. Germline-derived CDR1 and CDR2 are SGHTS and YDEGEE. This CDR3 is 13 amino acids long. V was cut by 6 bases and J by 5 bases, with 12 bases left in between.

The sequenced sample was peripheral blood, obtained in a trial of Ad26.COV2.S vaccine versus placebo. The rearrangement uses TRBV5-8 and TRBJ1-5, with D unresolved. The TCR was taken from a person between 18 and 60 years old who received the Ad26.COV2.S COVID-19 vaccine or a placebo. The DNA for the CDR3 is TGTGCCAGCACCGAGGAGAGGGATCAGCCCCAGCATTTT. Translation gives CASTEERDQPQHF.